What follows describes a single T cell receptor (beta chain). The antigen is unknown. These data belong to a study of cytomegalovirus exposure and HLA in healthy donors. In the study overall: A later analysis reported the 100 to 150 validation repertoires used the same platform as the approximately 670 first-cohort repertoires. Overall study findings and caveats: Among TCR beta chains, those listed as cytomegalovirus-associated numbered over 150.

The donors were in the roughly 110-subject validation cohort, distinct from the approximately 670-subject first cohort. Libraries were prepared by immunoSEQ multiplex PCR; TCRdb keeps only in-frame clonotypes and omits some of them. This table has 120,000 or so clones, approximately 89% appearing once. Per germline, CDR1 SGDLS and CDR2 YYNGEE. The length of the CDR3 is 16 residues. Trimming cost V 2 bases and J 3 bases; bases outside gene matches: 9. The sequence was collected from a man aged 18 to 30 in good health and CMV-seronegative. The specimen was PBMCs. The chain carries TRBV9 and TRBJ2-3; 7 bases are a match to TRBD1. As DNA, the CDR3 is TGTGCCAGCAGCGTGAAAGGGGGCGTTGTGACAGATACGCAGTATTTT. Residues: CASSVKGGVVTDTQYF.